The 21 T cell receptor beta chains reported below all come from one sample, sequenced in a study of cytomegalovirus exposure and HLA in healthy donors. It was with 60 Vbeta and 13 Jbeta primers that the PCR ran. TCRdb's table, derived via immunoSEQ multiplex PCR, lists solely in-frame clones and lacks some. The sample consists of tens of thousands of clones, over 55% of them appearing once. The sequencing sample was made of PBMCs. The origin of the receptors is a boy aged 5-17 years in good health and CMV-seropositive.

V and J are TRBV30 and TRBJ2-3; the match to TRBD1 covers 10 bases. Germline V lookup: CDR1 GTSNPN, CDR2 SVGIG (reference sequence). The CDR3 covers 15 residues. The J segment lost 1 base and the V segment lost 3 bases, leaving 4 bases of the junction unmatched. The CDR3 DNA sequence: TGTGCCTGGAGAGCCGGGACAGGGGGCACAGATACGCAGTATTTT. Protein sequence: CAWRAGTGGTDTQYF.

The chain links TRBV5-1 to TRBJ1-2; possible D gene TRBD1, 6 bases. The V and J ends lost 0 bases and 6 bases respectively, with 9 bases between them. The V gene's germline CDR1 is SGHRS and CDR2 YFSETQ. The CDR3 is 13 residues long. The CDR3 spells CASSLVTGDGYTF. As DNA, the CDR3 is TGCGCCAGCAGCTTGGTGACAGGAGATGGCTACACCTTC. Drawing the rest from reference TRBV5-1 and TRBJ1-2, the complete variable domain is KAGVTQTPRYLIKTRGQQVTLSCSPISGHRSVSWYQQTPGQGLQFLFEYFSETQRNKGNFPGRFSGRQFSNSRSEMNVSTLELGDSALYLCASSLVTGDGYTFGSGTRLTVV.

This sequence joins TRBV5-5 and TRBJ2-2, with TRBD1 matching 10 bases. The CDR3 spans 14 residues. Germline CDR1 SGHKS, CDR2 YYEKEE (reference sequence). V lost 4 bases to trimming and J lost 4 bases; unmatched junction nucleotides: 1. CDR3: CASSRTGGTGELFF. The CDR3 bases are TGTGCCAGCAGCCGGACAGGGGGCACCGGGGAGCTGTTTTTT.

Of note for this clone: The missing conserved phenylalanine or tryptophan at the end of this CDR3 makes a read error likely. V gene TRBV5-1 combines with J gene TRBJ1-6; a possible D gene is TRBD1 (6 bases). From germline, CDR1 is SGHRS and CDR2 YFSETQ. The CDR3 runs to 13 residues. Trimming stripped 3 bases from V and 12 bases from J, with 13 bases between. The CDR3 loop reads CASSSRQDQPLHL. The CDR3 DNA reads TGCGCCAGCAGCTCTCGACAGGATCAACCCCTCCACCTT.

V gene TRBV6-5 combines with J gene TRBJ2-1, with 7 bases that match TRBD2. This CDR3 has 14 amino acids. V was clipped by 7 bases and J by 7 bases; unmatched bases: 10. The germline V gene has CDR1 MNHEY and CDR2 SVGAGI. CDR3 residues: CASTQWGSGNEQFF. The CDR3, as DNA: TGTGCCAGCACCCAGTGGGGTAGCGGGAATGAGCAGTTCTTC.

This sequence joins TRBV27 and TRBJ1-1; 7 bases agree with TRBD1. Germline V gene sequence: CDR1 MNHEY, CDR2 SMNVEV (reference sequence). This CDR3 contains 12 residues. The V gene end was trimmed by 4 bases and the J gene end by 4 bases; junction bases not matched to a gene: 0. CDR3 DNA: TGTGCCAGCAGTTCAGGGGGCACTGAAGCTTTCTTT. Its translation is CASSSGGTEAFF.

The V call is TRBV2, the J call TRBJ2-7; TRBD1 aligns across 8 bases. This CDR3 is built from 19 residues. V gave up 4 bases and J gave up 5 bases; unmatched junction bases: 22. CDR1 is SNHLY, CDR2 FYNNEI, per germline. This CDR3 is CASSASKGGQAILLHEQYF. For the CDR3, the DNA is TGTGCCAGCAGTGCCTCAAAGGGGGGACAGGCTATTCTTCTCCACGAGCAGTACTTC.

At least ten counts were recorded for this clone. V is TRBV4-1 and J is TRBJ2-2; tentatively, D is TRBD2 (5 bases). CDR3 size: 14 residues. Germline V CDR1 and CDR2: MGHRA, YSYEKL. Trimming shortened V by 4 bases and J by 4 bases, and 10 bases separated the two germline ends. CDR3 sequence reads: CASSPRERTGELFF. The CDR3 DNA is TGCGCCAGCAGCCCCCGGGAACGCACCGGGGAGCTGTTTTTT.

The chain links TRBV30 to TRBJ2-1; 11 nucleotides line up with TRBD2. CDR3 length equals 15 residues. Trimming removed 2 bases from V and 6 bases from J; junction bases left unmatched: 6. Per germline, CDR1 GTSNPN and CDR2 SVGIG (reference sequence). The CDR3 region is CAWSPWGLAANEQFF. The CDR3 region has the DNA TGTGCCTGGAGTCCCTGGGGACTAGCGGCCAATGAGCAGTTCTTC.

The genes are TRBV10-3 and TRBJ2-1; 12 nucleotides line up with TRBD2. Looked up from germline, CDR1 is ENHRY and CDR2 is SYGVKD. This CDR3 contains 14 residues. V shed 10 bases, J shed 4 bases, and the junction held 5 bases outside the gene matches. The CDR3 here is CATKGTSGYNEQFF. The DNA for the CDR3 is TGTGCCACTAAAGGGACTAGCGGGTACAATGAGCAGTTCTTC.

This clone was observed a few times. The gene calls are TRBV27 and TRBJ2-7; TRBD1 aligns across 7 bases. The J segment lost 3 bases and the V segment lost 2 bases, leaving 4 bases of the junction unmatched. There are 14 residues in the CDR3. The germline gives CDR1 MNHEY, CDR2 SMNVEV (reference sequence). The CDR3 region is CASSLLPGGYEQYF. The CDR3 region has the DNA TGTGCCAGCAGTTTACTACCAGGGGGCTACGAGCAGTACTTC.

This clone was found once. This rearrangement joins TRBV13 to TRBJ2-7, with a weak D call TRBD1 (5 bases). Germline V gene lookup returns CDR1 PRHDT and CDR2 FYEKMQ (reference sequence). This CDR3 has 12 residues. The germline V and J ends were trimmed by 4 bases and 5 bases, with 9 bases remaining between them. DNA of the CDR3: TGTGCCAGCAGCTCCAGGGTCCACGAGCAGTACTTC. Residues: CASSSRVHEQYF.

The V call is TRBV10-3, the J call TRBJ1-2, with 9 bases that match TRBD1. Germline CDR1 and CDR2: ENHRY and SYGVKD. J lost 3 bases, V lost 2 bases, and 13 bases had no gene match. The CDR3 is made up of 18 amino acids. The CDR3 DNA is TGTGCCATCAGTGAGCACCGGGACAGGGACCTTATTGACTATGGCTACACCTTC. Protein: CAISEHRDRDLIDYGYTF.

In this sample, this clone turned up a few times. V and J are TRBV6-4 and TRBJ2-1; TRBD2 matches 10 bases. This CDR3 comprises 14 residues. Germline V gives CDR1 MRHNA, CDR2 SNTAGT. Unmatched junction bases numbered 5, after V lost 7 bases and J lost 5 bases. As DNA, the CDR3 is TGTGCCAGCATGGCGACTAGCGGGCACAATGAGCAGTTCTTC. This gives the protein CASMATSGHNEQFF.

The rearrangement uses TRBV4-1 and TRBJ1-2; TRBD1 matches 9 bases. Germline lookup yields CDR1 MGHRA and CDR2 YSYEKL. V dropped 3 bases and J dropped 6; count of bases not matched to a gene: 14. There are 17 residues in the CDR3. CDR3 DNA sequence: TGCGCCAGCAGCCAGACGAGGACAGGGGTAAACCAAAATGGCTACACCTTC. Its protein is CASSQTRTGVNQNGYTF.

The rearrangement links TRBV4-1 to TRBJ1-6; D is perhaps TRBD1 (6 bases). CDR1 is MGHRA and CDR2 is YSYEKL in the germline V gene. The ends were cut back, 0 bases at V and 2 bases at J, with 14 bases in the middle. The CDR3 has 18 residues. The CDR3 DNA is TGCGCCAGCAGCCAAGATCCGGCCAGGGGTCCCTATAATTCACCCCTCCACTTT. Translation gives CASSQDPARGPYNSPLHF.

The V and J genes are TRBV6-6 and TRBJ2-7, with 9 nucleotides matching TRBD1. Germline V gene sequence: CDR1 MNHNY, CDR2 SVGAGI (reference sequence). The CDR3 sequence is 13 residues long. V dropped 5 bases and J dropped 3; count of bases not matched to a gene: 2. As DNA, the CDR3 is TGTGCCAGCAGTCGGGACAGGGACTACGAGCAGTACTTC. Translation gives CASSRDRDYEQYF.

This clone has a handful of counts. The junction and the germline gene differ at one end; a read error may be behind it. This chain connects TRBV7-9 to TRBJ1-4, with 9 bases matching TRBD1. Germline loops: CDR1 SEHNR, CDR2 FQNEAQ (reference sequence). The CDR3 spans 14 residues. This CDR3 reads CSSSLQGAREKLFF. CDR3 sequence (DNA): TGTTCCAGCAGCTTACAGGGGGCGCGAGAAAAACTGTTTTTT.

The chain couples TRBV4-3 to TRBJ1-5, with D hard to call. Deletions cut 0 bases from V and 6 bases from J, with 6 bases between. Germline V CDR1 and CDR2: LGHNA, YSLEER. The CDR3 consists of 13 residues. CDR3 amino acids: CASSQEWAQPQHF. The CDR3 nucleotides are TGCGCCAGCAGCCAAGAGTGGGCTCAGCCCCAGCATTTT.

J is TRBJ2-7 and V is TRBV6-1; 7 bases match TRBD2. The CDR3 runs 14 residues. Germline lookup yields CDR1 MNHNS and CDR2 SASEGT. Trimming took 7 bases from V and 3 from J; bases not matched to a gene: 9. Here the CDR3 reads CASNPGGTRYEQYF. For the CDR3, the DNA is TGTGCCAGCAACCCCGGGGGGACCCGCTACGAGCAGTACTTC.

The chain has TRBV28 and TRBJ1-1; the D gene is possibly TRBD1 (5 bases). Trimming left V 6 bases short and J 4 bases short, with 9 bases between. CDR1 is MDHEN, CDR2 SYDVKM, per germline. This CDR3 region has 12 residues. CDR3 loop: CASSIDSTEAFF. CDR3 sequence (DNA): TGTGCCAGCAGCATCGACAGCACTGAAGCTTTCTTT.